Following are 24 T cell receptor beta chains from one sample sequenced in a study of blood T cell repertoires in COVID-19. Sequenced by immunoSEQ multiplex PCR; TCRdb stores in-frame clones only, minus some. The table shows 30,000 to 40,000 clones, with roughly 89% occurring only once. Sequenced input: peripheral blood. Receptors were obtained from a man aged 60 to 69 with active or convalescent COVID-19.

This chain links TRBV30 with TRBJ1-5, with a weak D call TRBD1 (5 bases). V lost 1 base to trimming and J lost 4 bases, with 8 bases between them. Germline CDR1 GTSNPN, CDR2 SVGIG (reference sequence). The CDR3 has 13 residues. The CDR3 here is CAWSADRNQPQHF. Written as DNA, the CDR3 is TGTGCCTGGAGTGCAGACAGAAATCAGCCCCAGCATTTT. Full variable domain (remainder filled in from reference TRBV30 and TRBJ1-5): SQTIHQWPATLVQPVGSPLSLECTVEGTSNPNLYWYRQAAGRGLQLLFYSVGIGQISSEVPQNLSASRPQDRQFILSSKKLLLSDSGFYLCAWSADRNQPQHFGDGTRLSIL.

V and J are TRBV14 and TRBJ2-7; TRBD2 might be the D (6 bases). V dropped 4 bases and J dropped 0 bases, with 10 bases sitting between them. The germline V gene has CDR1 SGHDN and CDR2 FVKESK. The CDR3 consists of 14 residues. CDR3 sequence: CASSLGLSSYEQYF. The CDR3 bases are TGTGCCAGCAGCCTGGGACTGAGCTCCTACGAGCAGTACTTC. Full variable domain (remainder filled in from reference TRBV14 and TRBJ2-7): EAGVTQFPSHSVIEKGQTVTLRCDPISGHDNLYWYRRVMGKEIKFLLHFVKESKQDESGMPNNRFLAERTGGTYSTLKVQPAELEDSGVYFCASSLGLSSYEQYFGPGTRLTVT.

This clone has only a few counts. V gene TRBV5-1 combines with J gene TRBJ1-1; D is perhaps TRBD1 (6 bases). Per the germline V gene, CDR1 is SGHRS and CDR2 is YFSETQ. This CDR3 is built from 15 residues. Trimming took 2 bases from V and 1 from J, leaving 12 bases between them. Written as DNA, the CDR3 is TGCGCCAGCAGCTTAACCGGGACACCGAACACTGAAGCTTTCTTT. It is translated as CASSLTGTPNTEAFF.

This clone has only a few counts. This chain uses TRBV6-1 with TRBJ1-5; D remains unclear. Trimming left V 2 bases short and J 9 bases short, with 8 bases between. Germline V gives CDR1 MNHNS, CDR2 SASEGT. The CDR3 is 12 residues long. The CDR3 sequence is CASSEYAGPQHF. In nucleotides, the CDR3 is TGTGCCAGCAGTGAATATGCCGGGCCCCAGCATTTT.

The chain employs TRBV30 and TRBJ1-4; D not resolved. Trimming pared 5 bases from V and 7 bases from J, leaving 20 bases between. Germline values: CDR1 GTSNPN, CDR2 SVGIG (reference sequence). CDR3 length equals 15 residues. The CDR3 region is CAWGSPARSAEKLFF. CDR3 nucleotides: TGTGCCTGGGGGTCGCCAGCTAGATCGGCTGAAAAACTGTTTTTT.

This clone was recorded once. The V gene is TRBV30, the J gene TRBJ2-1; tentatively, D is TRBD2 (5 bases). Per the germline V gene, CDR1 is GTSNPN and CDR2 is SVGIG (reference sequence). The CDR3 spans 15 residues. Trimming took 3 bases from V and 4 from J, leaving 16 bases between them. As DNA, the CDR3 is TGTGCCTGGAGCCGTATTGGCGGGTTATACAATGAGCAGTTCTTC. Translated, it gives CAWSRIGGLYNEQFF.

This sequence joins TRBV18 and TRBJ2-7; 11 bases agree with TRBD2. Trimming removed 5 bases from V and 0 bases from J; junction bases left unmatched: 3. The V gene's germline CDR1 is KGHSH and CDR2 LQKENI. The CDR3 length is 15 residues. CDR3 sequence reads: CASSTTSGSSYEQYF. The CDR3 nucleotides are TGTGCCAGCTCAACAACTAGCGGGAGCTCCTACGAGCAGTACTTC.

This clone was picked up one time. This chain joins TRBV4-1 and TRBJ1-5; D not resolved. The CDR3 runs to 13 residues. Germline V lookup: CDR1 MGHRA, CDR2 YSYEKL. V gave up 0 bases and J gave up 7 bases, with 7 bases separating them. CDR3 amino acids: CASSQDQWQPQHF. The CDR3 bases are TGCGCCAGCAGCCAAGATCAGTGGCAGCCCCAGCATTTT.

This clone has only one observation. V is TRBV10-2 and J is TRBJ1-3, with 10 positions matching TRBD1. The CDR3 is made up of 14 amino acids. The V segment lost 8 bases and the J segment 3 bases; nucleotides outside the gene matches: 4. Per germline, CDR1 WSHSY and CDR2 SAAADI. CDR3 in amino acids: CASGRDRGGNTIYF. The CDR3, as DNA: TGCGCCAGCGGCCGGGACAGGGGTGGAAACACCATATATTTT.

This clone came up a few times. This chain links TRBV5-1 with TRBJ2-1; D not certain. Germline V gene data show CDR1 as SGHRS and CDR2 as YFSETQ. The CDR3 loop spans 13 amino acids. V gave up 1 base and J gave up 6 bases, with 8 bases separating them. Here the CDR3 reads CASSLQEINEQFF. Written as DNA, the CDR3 is TGCGCCAGCAGCTTGCAAGAGATCAATGAGCAGTTCTTC. The full variable domain, its missing parts supplied by reference TRBV5-1 and TRBJ2-1, is KAGVTQTPRYLIKTRGQQVTLSCSPISGHRSVSWYQQTPGQGLQFLFEYFSETQRNKGNFPGRFSGRQFSNSRSEMNVSTLELGDSALYLCASSLQEINEQFFGPGTRLTVL.

V is TRBV18 and J is TRBJ2-5; D uncertain. Per the germline V gene, CDR1 is KGHSH and CDR2 is LQKENI. The CDR3 loop spans 14 amino acids. Trimming removed 3 bases from V and 1 base from J, with 9 bases in between. This CDR3 is CASSPVAAQETQYF. In DNA form, the CDR3 reads TGTGCCAGCTCACCTGTTGCGGCCCAAGAGACCCAGTACTTC.

The chain uses TRBV18 and TRBJ1-2; D perhaps matches TRBD1 (6 bases). The germline CDR1 and CDR2 sequences are KGHSH and LQKENI. Trimming cost V 5 bases and J 2 bases, with 9 bases left between them. This CDR3 spans 13 amino acids. The CDR3 here is CASSGDTNYGYTF. CDR3 nucleotides: TGTGCCAGCTCAGGGGACACGAACTATGGCTACACCTTC.

The genes are TRBV4-2 and TRBJ1-1, with D perhaps TRBD1 (5 bases). CDR3 length: 19 amino acids. Germline-derived CDR1 and CDR2 are LGHNA and YNFKEQ. V dropped 5 bases and J dropped 1 base, with 26 bases sitting between them. The CDR3 spells CASSSLSQGRYHGNTEAFF. CDR3 in DNA: TGTGCCAGCAGCTCACTCTCGCAGGGAAGGTACCATGGGAACACTGAAGCTTTCTTT.

The V and J genes are TRBV5-1 and TRBJ2-3; 10 bases match TRBD2. CDR1 and CDR2 (germline): SGHRS, YFSETQ. The V and J ends lost 0 bases and 7 bases, in that order; junction bases with no gene match: 8. CDR3 size: 16 residues. This CDR3 reads CASSLDPSGSGNTQYF. The CDR3 region has the DNA TGCGCCAGCAGCTTGGACCCTAGCGGGAGTGGGAATACGCAGTATTTT. The full variable domain, rest sourced from reference TRBV5-1 and TRBJ2-3, is KAGVTQTPRYLIKTRGQQVTLSCSPISGHRSVSWYQQTPGQGLQFLFEYFSETQRNKGNFPGRFSGRQFSNSRSEMNVSTLELGDSALYLCASSLDPSGSGNTQYFGPGTRLTVL.

Only a few counts were recorded for this clone. V usage is TRBV19 and J usage is TRBJ1-1; a possible D gene is TRBD1 (5 bases). Per germline, CDR1 LNHDA and CDR2 SQIVND (reference sequence). The V gene lost 7 bases and the J gene lost 4 bases, with 16 bases spanning the gap. The CDR3 extends over 14 amino acids. This chain's CDR3 is CASKLAGPATEAFF. As DNA, the CDR3 is TGTGCCAGTAAGCTTGCAGGGCCGGCCACTGAAGCTTTCTTT.

This chain joins TRBV9 and TRBJ2-5, with 11 nucleotides matching TRBD2. CDR1 is SGDLS, CDR2 YYNGEE, per germline. V was clipped by 4 bases and J by 4 bases; unmatched bases: 12. This CDR3 is built from 17 residues. The CDR3 loop reads CASSFGTSGSQGETQYF. CDR3 bases: TGTGCCAGCAGCTTCGGGACTAGCGGCTCCCAAGGAGAGACCCAGTACTTC.

The rearrangement joins TRBV6-5 to TRBJ2-1; 9 bases line up with TRBD1. Germline trimming cut 6 bases from V and 10 bases from J; bases unmatched to any gene: 7. The germline gives CDR1 MNHEY, CDR2 SVGAGI. This CDR3 spans 13 amino acids. The CDR3 region has the DNA TGTGCCAGCAGGGGACAGGGAGTGGGGGAGCAGTTCTTC. Protein sequence: CASRGQGVGEQFF.

This clone occurred once. The rearrangement joins TRBV6-1 to TRBJ2-7; tentatively, D is TRBD2 (6 bases). This CDR3 has 16 residues. The germline V gene has CDR1 MNHNS and CDR2 SASEGT. V lost 3 bases to trimming and J lost 3 bases, with 18 bases between them. CDR3 in DNA: TGTGCCAGCAGTGAGGAGGACTACCCGGATGGCTACGAGCAGTACTTC. Its translation: CASSEEDYPDGYEQYF.

The V gene is TRBV19, the J gene TRBJ2-1, with TRBD1 matching over 7 bases. CDR3 size: 14 residues. Germline V gene sequence: CDR1 LNHDA, CDR2 SQIVND (reference sequence). V was pared by 4 bases and J by 7 bases, with 7 bases of the junction left unmatched. CDR3 loop: CASSTYGQDNEQFF. CDR3 sequence (DNA): TGTGCCAGTAGTACCTACGGACAGGATAATGAGCAGTTCTTC.

The chain recombines TRBV7-9 with TRBJ1-4; D may be TRBD1 (5 bases). The CDR3 covers 15 residues. Trimming shortened V by 2 bases and J by 5 bases, and 12 bases separated the two germline ends. The germline V gene has CDR1 SEHNR and CDR2 FQNEAQ (reference sequence). The CDR3 DNA sequence: TGTGCCAGCAGCTTACGACAGCGCGAAAATGAAAAACTGTTTTTT. It specifies CASSLRQRENEKLFF.

This clone was recorded a few times. The rearrangement uses TRBV18 and TRBJ2-1; tentatively, D is TRBD2 (6 bases). The CDR3 loop spans 15 amino acids. Trimming left V 3 bases short and J 3 bases short, with 12 bases between. The germline V gene has CDR1 KGHSH and CDR2 LQKENI. CDR3 in DNA: TGTGCCAGCTCACCCTTGGACGGGAGCTACAATGAGCAGTTCTTC. Translated, it gives CASSPLDGSYNEQFF.

The V call is TRBV6-5, the J call TRBJ2-1, with D perhaps TRBD1 (6 bases). This CDR3 has 15 residues. Trimming took 6 bases from V and 0 from J, leaving 12 bases between them. Germline V gene sequence: CDR1 MNHEY, CDR2 SVGAGI. The CDR3 region has the DNA TGTGCCAGCAGGTTGGACAGCAGCTCCTACAATGAGCAGTTCTTC. Protein: CASRLDSSSYNEQFF.

The chain joins TRBV10-3 to TRBJ1-1; TRBD1 agrees at 7 bases. Trimming took 5 bases from V and 3 from J; bases not matched to a gene: 6. The CDR3 covers 14 residues. Looked up from germline, CDR1 is ENHRY and CDR2 is SYGVKD. This chain's CDR3 is CAISTTGSDTEAFF. The CDR3 coding sequence is TGTGCCATCAGTACGACAGGGTCGGACACTGAAGCTTTCTTT.

The chain combines TRBV28 with TRBJ1-6, with D unresolved. CDR3 length equals 15 residues. The V gene lost 1 base and the J gene lost 9 bases, with 13 bases spanning the gap. Germline CDR1 MDHEN, CDR2 SYDVKM. DNA for the CDR3: TGTGCCAGCAGTTTATATGGAGGGCCCGGTTCACCCCTCCACTTT. Its translation is CASSLYGGPGSPLHF.